This TCR beta chain was sequenced for a study of tumor and adjacent non-tumor tissue in lung cancer. As for this clonotype: One end of the junction does not line up with germline, which may come from a read error.

The germline CDR1 and CDR2 sequences are MDHEN and SYDVKM. The CDR3 has 16 residues. This sample's RNA came from whole unsorted tissue. This non-tumor lung sample came from over 3 cm beyond the tumor edge. TCRbeta libraries were built with three rounds of nested PCR, modified from ARM-PCR. TCRdb redid the calling of the multiplex PCR reads with MiXCR, one entry per CDR3 protein. The sample yields more than 45,000 distinct CDR3 sequences, about 79% seen once. The V call is TRBV28, the J call TRBJ2-6, with D possibly TRBD1 on 5 matching bases. Input material: distant non-tumor lung tissue. The clonotype originates from a woman in her sixties or seventies with non-small cell lung cancer. In DNA, the CDR3 is TGTGCCAACAATACCCCTTTGATCTCTGGGGCCAACTTCCTGACTTTC. As protein: CANNTPLISGANFLTF. Full variable domain (missing parts from reference TRBV28 and TRBJ2-6): DVKVTQSSRYLVKRTGEKVFLECVQDMDHENMFWYRQDPGLGLRLIYFSYDVKMKEKGDIPEGYSVSREKKERFSLILESASTNQTSMYLCANNTPLISGANFLTFGAGSRLTVL.